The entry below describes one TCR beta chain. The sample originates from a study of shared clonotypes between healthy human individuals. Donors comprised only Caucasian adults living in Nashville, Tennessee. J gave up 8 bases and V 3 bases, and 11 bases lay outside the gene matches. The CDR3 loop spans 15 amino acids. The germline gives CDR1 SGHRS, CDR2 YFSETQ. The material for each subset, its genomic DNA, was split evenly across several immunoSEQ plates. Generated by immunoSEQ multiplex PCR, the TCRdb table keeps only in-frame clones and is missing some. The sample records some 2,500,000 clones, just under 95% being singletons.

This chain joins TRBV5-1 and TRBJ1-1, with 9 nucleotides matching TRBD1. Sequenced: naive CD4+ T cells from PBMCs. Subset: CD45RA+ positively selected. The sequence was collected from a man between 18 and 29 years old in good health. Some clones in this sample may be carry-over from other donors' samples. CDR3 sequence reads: CASSSPQGAGSEAFF. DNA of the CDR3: TGCGCCAGCAGCTCCCCACAGGGGGCGGGATCGGAAGCTTTCTTT.